This T cell receptor beta chain was captured in a study of blood T cell repertoires in COVID-19. Study summary: Sample material is recorded as cDNA or gDNA derived from T cells, B-cell-depleted T cells, or PBMCs.

Clones were sequenced by immunoSEQ multiplex PCR, and TCRdb holds only the in-frame ones, with some missing. The profile covers roughly 500,000 clones, with 70% to 90% appearing a single time and approximately 3% taken by the ten largest. Germline CDR1 and CDR2: SGHAT and FQNNGV. This CDR3 comprises 15 residues. Deletions cut 5 bases from V and 7 bases from J, with 17 bases between. The V and J genes are TRBV11-2 and TRBJ1-4; no firm D call. Material: peripheral blood. The TCR was taken from a human donor in a cohort sampled during active COVID-19. The CDR3 loop is CASSRDSRGGEKLFF. The CDR3 nucleotides are TGTGCCAGCAGCCGCGATTCGCGAGGTGGTGAAAAACTGTTTTTT.